These 26 T cell receptor beta chains were all obtained from the same sample, sequenced in a study of blood T cell repertoires in COVID-19. The protocol was immunoSEQ multiplex PCR, while the TCRdb copy is restricted to in-frame clones and leaves out a portion. This table holds about 250,000 clones, approximately 90% found once. The material sequenced was PBMCs or T cells enriched from blood (not recorded which). The receptors come from a man aged 40-50 years who had recovered from COVID-19.

The chain uses TRBV7-9 and TRBJ1-5; unclear D gene. The CDR3 loop spans 13 amino acids. Germline-derived CDR1 and CDR2 are SEHNR and FQNEAQ (reference sequence). Trimming pared 2 bases from V and 3 bases from J, leaving 5 bases between. The CDR3 region is CASSLSNNQPQHF. The CDR3, as DNA: TGTGCCAGCAGCTTAAGCAACAATCAGCCCCAGCATTTT. Complete variable domain (other parts from reference TRBV7-9 and TRBJ1-5): DTGVSQNPRHKITKRGQNVTFRCDPISEHNRLYWYRQTLGQGPEFLTYFQNEAQLEKSRLLSDRFSAERPKGSFSTLEIQRTEQGDSAMYLCASSLSNNQPQHFGDGTRLSIL.

The chain uses TRBV5-1 and TRBJ2-7, with 9 nucleotides matching TRBD2. Germline V gene sequence: CDR1 SGHRS, CDR2 YFSETQ. This CDR3 has 17 residues. The V gene end was trimmed by 4 bases and the J gene end by 3 bases; junction bases not matched to a gene: 14. CDR3 in amino acids: CASSVARGTSTFYEQYF. DNA of the CDR3: TGCGCCAGCAGCGTGGCCCGCGGGACTAGCACCTTCTACGAGCAGTACTTC.

The chain recombines TRBV7-9 with TRBJ2-5, with TRBD2 identical over 13 bases. This CDR3 contains 17 residues. The V segment lost 3 bases and the J segment 5 bases; nucleotides outside the gene matches: 9. The germline V gene encodes CDR1 SEHNR and CDR2 FQNEAQ (reference sequence). The CDR3 DNA sequence: TGTGCCAGCAGCTTGCCGTTTAGGACTAGCGGGAGTGAGACCCAGTACTTC. This encodes CASSLPFRTSGSETQYF.

The chain joins TRBV9 to TRBJ2-3; no firm D call. V shed 3 bases and J shed 3 bases, with 5 bases lying between them. This CDR3 is built from 12 residues. Germline-derived CDR1 and CDR2 are SGDLS and YYNGEE. This CDR3 reads CASSAYTDTQYF. The CDR3 DNA reads TGTGCCAGCAGCGCTTATACAGATACGCAGTATTTT.

The chain is built from TRBV5-4 and TRBJ2-7; 8 bases agree with TRBD1. Trimming removed 1 base from V and 5 bases from J; junction bases left unmatched: 11. This CDR3 contains 16 residues. Germline CDR1 reads SGHNT; CDR2 reads YYREEE (reference sequence). CDR3 in amino acids: CASSLRRTGGFDEQYF. The CDR3 region has the DNA TGTGCCAGCAGCTTGAGACGAACAGGGGGTTTCGACGAGCAGTACTTC. Supplemented by reference TRBV5-4 and TRBJ2-7, the full variable domain reads ETGVTQSPTHLIKTRGQQVTLRCSSQSGHNTVSWYQQALGQGPQFIFQYYREEENGRGNFPPRFSGLQFPNYSSELNVNALELDDSALYLCASSLRRTGGFDEQYFGPGTRLTVT.

The chain joins TRBV18 to TRBJ1-2; a possible D gene is TRBD1 (6 bases). Trimming stripped 5 bases from V and 1 base from J, with 20 bases between. The CDR3 is 17 residues long. Germline-derived CDR1 and CDR2 are KGHSH and LQKENI. This CDR3 is CASSEGVLITSNYGYTF. Written as DNA, the CDR3 is TGTGCCAGCTCAGAGGGGGTTCTAATCACGAGTAACTATGGCTACACCTTC.

CDR3 in DNA: TGTGCCAGTAGTGGGTTTACGGCCCACGACTCCTCCTATGGCTACACCTTC. It specifies CASSGFTAHDSSYGYTF. The rearrangement links TRBV19 to TRBJ1-2; D is unclear. Germline values: CDR1 LNHDA, CDR2 SQIVND (reference sequence). The length of the CDR3 is 17 residues. Trimming left V 5 bases short and J 4 bases short, with 23 bases between.

V gene TRBV11-3 combines with J gene TRBJ1-6; 9 positions match TRBD1. CDR1 SGHNT and CDR2 YENEEA come from the germline V gene. The CDR3 contains 13 residues. With 5 bases clipped from V and 12 bases from J, the junction kept 5 bases outside the gene matches. CDR3 nucleotide sequence: TGTGCCAGCAGCGGCGGACAGGGGAAACCCCTCCACTTT. It specifies CASSGGQGKPLHF.

The CDR3 DNA follows: TGTGCCAGCAGCTTAGATGGGGCTAGAAATGAGCAGTTCTTC. As protein: CASSLDGARNEQFF. The chain recombines TRBV11-2 with TRBJ2-1; possible D gene TRBD1, 5 bases. V shed 0 bases and J shed 7 bases, with 10 bases lying between them. There are 14 residues in the CDR3. Germline V gene data show CDR1 as SGHAT and CDR2 as FQNNGV.

J is TRBJ1-1 and V is TRBV10-3; TRBD1 might be the D (5 bases). Trimming took 5 bases from V and 6 from J, leaving 13 bases between them. The CDR3 sequence is 13 residues long. Germline lookup yields CDR1 ENHRY and CDR2 SYGVKD. CDR3 in DNA: TGTGCCATCAGTCTGAAGGGGAATGCTGAAGCTTTCTTT. Translated: CAISLKGNAEAFF.

The CDR3 spells CASSLSTGVETQYF. CDR3 nucleotide sequence: TGTGCCAGCAGCTTATCAACAGGGGTGGAGACCCAGTACTTC. The J gene is TRBJ2-5, the V gene TRBV7-9; 7 bases are shared with TRBD1. The CDR3 runs 14 residues. J was trimmed by 5 bases and V by 2 bases; bases with no gene match: 5. The germline gives CDR1 SEHNR, CDR2 FQNEAQ (reference sequence).

Notes on this clone: One junction end disagrees with the germline gene, perhaps due to a read error. The rearrangement uses TRBV7-7 and TRBJ2-3; no definite D call. The CDR3 has 14 amino acids. Germline CDR1 and CDR2: SSHAT and FNYEAQ (reference sequence). The CDR3 DNA reads as TGTGCTAGCAGCTTTTCCGCCTACACAGATACGCAGTATTTT. This codes for CASSFSAYTDTQYF.

The J gene is TRBJ2-1, the V gene TRBV5-1; 8 bases are shared with TRBD2. Germline CDR1 and CDR2: SGHRS and YFSETQ. There are 15 residues in the CDR3. Germline trimming cut 1 base from V and 6 bases from J; bases unmatched to any gene: 6. CDR3 amino acids: CASSLKLAAGNEQFF. CDR3 DNA: TGCGCCAGCAGCTTGAAACTAGCGGCGGGCAATGAGCAGTTCTTC.

This rearrangement joins TRBV6-2 or TRBV6-3 to TRBJ2-3; 9 nucleotides match TRBD2. CDR1 and CDR2 from the germline V gene are MNHEY and SVGEGT. J lost 7 bases, V lost 6 bases, and 14 bases had no gene match. The CDR3 consists of 16 residues. The CDR3 DNA is TGTGCCAGCAGCTCCCTCTTTAGCGGGAGTATCTATACGCAGTATTTT. Its protein product is CASSSLFSGSIYTQYF.

The rearrangement uses TRBV5-5 and TRBJ1-4; the match to TRBD1 covers 7 bases. Trimming took 0 bases from V and 3 from J; bases not matched to a gene: 5. The CDR3 has 16 amino acids. Germline CDR1 and CDR2: SGHKS and YYEKEE (reference sequence). The CDR3 region is CASSLAAGGANEKLFF. The CDR3 coding sequence is TGTGCCAGCAGCTTGGCTGCAGGGGGTGCTAATGAAAAACTGTTTTTT.

The V call is TRBV3-1 (or the pseudogene TRBV3-2), the J call TRBJ1-2; D not resolved. This CDR3 spans 16 amino acids. Germline V gives CDR1 LGHDT, CDR2 YNNKEL (reference sequence). Trimming took 0 bases from V and 3 from J, leaving 14 bases between them. This CDR3 is CASSQDRFGGDYGYTF. CDR3 coding DNA: TGTGCCAGCAGCCAAGATCGGTTCGGCGGGGACTATGGCTACACCTTC.

The chain uses TRBV18 and TRBJ2-2, with 9 bases identical to TRBD1. The length of the CDR3 is 14 residues. Germline CDR1 KGHSH, CDR2 LQKENI. Germline trimming cut 2 bases from V and 6 bases from J; bases unmatched to any gene: 1. The CDR3: CASSPRTGAGELFF. The CDR3, as DNA: TGTGCCAGCTCACCAAGGACAGGGGCCGGGGAGCTGTTTTTT. Full variable domain (outside the CDR3, taken from reference TRBV18 and TRBJ2-2): NAGVMQNPRHLVRRRGQEARLRCSPMKGHSHVYWYRQLPEEGLKFMVYLQKENIIDESGMPKERFSAEFPKEGPSILRIQQVVRGDSAAYFCASSPRTGAGELFFGEGSRLTVL.

The genes are TRBV9 and TRBJ1-1, with TRBD1 matching 8 bases. Germline CDR1 reads SGDLS; CDR2 reads YYNGEE. J lost 0 bases, V lost 4 bases, and 8 bases had no gene match. CDR3 size: 16 residues. In nucleotides, the CDR3 is TGTGCCAGCAGCAATACAGGGGGAGGCATGAACACTGAAGCTTTCTTT. It encodes CASSNTGGGMNTEAFF.

V usage is TRBV2 and J usage is TRBJ2-1; a possible D gene is TRBD1 (6 bases). Germline CDR1 is SNHLY and CDR2 is FYNNEI. Trimming left V 5 bases short and J 10 bases short, with 21 bases between. The CDR3 is made up of 15 amino acids. In DNA, the CDR3 is TGTGCCAGCAGTACACAATCAGGGGCCAAAACCGAGCAGTTCTTC. This encodes CASSTQSGAKTEQFF.

The V call is TRBV5-1, the J call TRBJ2-7, with 7 bases that match TRBD1. The ends lost 5 bases at V and 3 bases at J; junction bases unmatched: 11. This CDR3 contains 15 residues. Germline CDR1 reads SGHRS; CDR2 reads YFSETQ. CDR3 amino acids: CASRIIPTGNYEQYF. CDR3 DNA sequence: TGCGCCAGCAGGATTATACCGACAGGGAACTACGAGCAGTACTTC.

This chain joins TRBV29-1 and TRBJ2-3; D gene unclear. The CDR3 length is 18 residues. V was pared by 6 bases and J by 1 base, with 26 bases between. CDR1 and CDR2 from the germline V gene are SQVTM and ANQGSEA. In nucleotides, the CDR3 is TGCAGCGTGCTCGACGCCCCATCTCAGACACGGCGCACAGATACGCAGTATTTT. Translated: CSVLDAPSQTRRTDTQYF.

This chain links TRBV25-1 with TRBJ2-7; possible D gene TRBD2, 5 bases. Germline values: CDR1 MGHDK, CDR2 SYGVNS. This CDR3 region has 14 residues. With 4 bases removed from V and 4 bases from J, the gap between germline ends came to 14 bases. The chain's CDR3 is CASSVLGRGYEQYF. The CDR3, as DNA: TGTGCCAGCAGTGTACTAGGGAGAGGATACGAGCAGTACTTC.

The V gene is TRBV6-5, the J gene TRBJ2-7, with a tentative D call TRBD1 (6 bases). Per the germline V gene, CDR1 is MNHEY and CDR2 is SVGAGI. V lost 6 bases and J lost 2, with 14 bases in between. The CDR3 sequence is 14 residues long. The CDR3 protein is CASSSDSWTYEQYF. CDR3 nucleotide sequence: TGTGCCAGCAGCTCGGACAGTTGGACCTACGAGCAGTACTTC.

This clone turned up a few times. Other nucleotide sequences in the sample specify the same CDR3. The chain links TRBV7-9 to TRBJ1-6; 10 nucleotides align to TRBD1. Per the germline V gene, CDR1 is SEHNR and CDR2 is FQNEAQ (reference sequence). Trimming took 3 bases from V and 3 from J; bases not matched to a gene: 2. CDR3 size: 16 residues. CDR3 DNA sequence: TGTGCCAGCAGCTTGGGACAGGGGTTCTATAATTCACCCCTCCACTTT. Residues: CASSLGQGFYNSPLHF.

The J gene is TRBJ2-7, the V gene TRBV11-2; a weak D match, TRBD1 (6 bases). Germline V CDR1 and CDR2: SGHAT, FQNNGV. Trimming pared 3 bases from V and 2 bases from J, leaving 11 bases between. The CDR3 spans 14 residues. The CDR3 nucleotides are TGTGCCAGCAGCTTCAGTCAGGGGCCCTACGAGCAGTACTTC. Encoded protein: CASSFSQGPYEQYF. The complete variable domain, with remaining parts taken from reference TRBV11-2 and TRBJ2-7, reads EAGVAQSPRYKIIEKRQSVAFWCNPISGHATLYWYQQILGQGPKLLIQFQNNGVVDDSQLPKDRFSAERLKGVDSTLKIQPAKLEDSAVYLCASSFSQGPYEQYFGPGTRLTVT.

This clone has only one observation. The chain uses TRBV5-1 and TRBJ1-3, with D tentatively TRBD1 (6 bases). The germline CDR1 and CDR2 sequences are SGHRS and YFSETQ. Trimming stripped 3 bases from V and 8 bases from J, with 15 bases between. The CDR3 runs 14 residues. Written as DNA, the CDR3 is TGCGCCAGCAGCTCCGGACAGAGGGCGGACACCATATATTTT. It encodes CASSSGQRADTIYF.